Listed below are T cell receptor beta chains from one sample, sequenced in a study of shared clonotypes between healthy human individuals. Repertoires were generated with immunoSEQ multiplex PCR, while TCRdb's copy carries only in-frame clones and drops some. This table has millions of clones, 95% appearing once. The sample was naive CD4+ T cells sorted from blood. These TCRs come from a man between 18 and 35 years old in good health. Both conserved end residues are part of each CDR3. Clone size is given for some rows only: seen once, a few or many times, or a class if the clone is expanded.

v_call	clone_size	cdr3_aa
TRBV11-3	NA	CASSFGTDYEQYF
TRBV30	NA	CAWTSGQVSSGANVLTF
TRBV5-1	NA	CASSRAPGQIKETQYF
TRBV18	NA	CASSPTDSNQPQHF
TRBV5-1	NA	CASSLGDPGPTLHF
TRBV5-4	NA	CASSGPGQTNEQFF
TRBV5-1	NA	CASRTTSGVQETQYF
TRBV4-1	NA	CASSQATRVGGYTF
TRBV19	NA	CASVDRVSGNTIYF
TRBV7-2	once	CASGFAYEQYF
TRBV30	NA	CAWRLGWYGVDNEQFF
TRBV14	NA	CASSQDWQGQQYF
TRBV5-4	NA	CASSLVASNTEAFF
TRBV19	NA	CASSTSGQGNYGYTF
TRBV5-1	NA	CASSLEVQGLRNTIYF
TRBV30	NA	CAWSELTVPGGEQYF
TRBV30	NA	CAWKGGINYNSPLHF
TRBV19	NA	CASSRLPQGGYGYTF
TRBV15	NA	CATGASSGSYEQYF
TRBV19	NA	CASSTLSGSSYEQYF
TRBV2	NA	CASSRDSNYGYTF
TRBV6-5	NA	CASSYSGGSGNTIYF
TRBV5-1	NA	CASSFGTNTGELFF
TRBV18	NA	CASSPIYRGEGGYTF
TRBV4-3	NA	CASSQDFGDTQYF
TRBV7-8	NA	CASSLYRAAYEQYF
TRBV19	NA	CASSFRENTEAFF
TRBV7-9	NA	CASSLGPSEAFF
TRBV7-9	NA	CASSTYRGRDTGELFF
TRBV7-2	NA	CASSARGPSLGEQYF
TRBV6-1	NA	CASPQGLLNNEQFF
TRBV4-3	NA	CASSQAGGRSYEQYF
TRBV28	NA	CASSSPGEATNEKLFF
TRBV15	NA	CATSRDAGRGTDTQYF
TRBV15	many	CATSRGIGDNYGYTF
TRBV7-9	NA	CASSLGQGQDTQYF
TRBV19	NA	CASSIQGTGELFF
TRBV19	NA	CASSSQGSSSYEQYF
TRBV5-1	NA	CASSQNTGVQETQYF
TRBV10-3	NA	CAISADRGSTDTQYF
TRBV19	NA	CASFVRAGVNSGANVLTF
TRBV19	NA	CASSIEGSYEQYF
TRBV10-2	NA	CASSGTGVTDTQYF
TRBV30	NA	CAWSVGGTGNYGYTF
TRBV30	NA	CAWRKTATYEQYF
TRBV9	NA	CASSVATETVAYNSPLHF
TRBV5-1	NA	CASSLTRGNEQFF
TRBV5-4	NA	CASSLGREGTDGYTF
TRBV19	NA	CASSIIQGNQPQHF
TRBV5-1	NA	CASSSSGASREQYF
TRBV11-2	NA	CASSFFQGASIGDTQYF
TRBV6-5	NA	CASSRLAGLYEQYF
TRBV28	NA	CASTPGSQDTQYF
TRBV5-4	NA	CASSLAGREEQYF
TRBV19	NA	CASSPNSATNEKLFF
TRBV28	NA	CASTSPGESYEQYF
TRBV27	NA	CASSRRKQETQYF
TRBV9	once	CASSSGQLANYNEQFF
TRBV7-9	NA	CASSLASGSGSYEQYF
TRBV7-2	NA	CASSLLAKNIQYF